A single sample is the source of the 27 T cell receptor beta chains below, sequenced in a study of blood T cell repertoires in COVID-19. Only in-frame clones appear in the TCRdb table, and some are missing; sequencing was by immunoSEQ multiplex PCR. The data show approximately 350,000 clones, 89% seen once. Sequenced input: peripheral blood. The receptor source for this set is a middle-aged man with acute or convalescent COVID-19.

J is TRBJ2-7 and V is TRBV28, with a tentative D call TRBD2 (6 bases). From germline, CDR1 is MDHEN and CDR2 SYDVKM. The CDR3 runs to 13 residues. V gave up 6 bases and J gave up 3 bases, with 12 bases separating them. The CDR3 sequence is CASSPGSNYEQYF. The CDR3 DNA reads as TGTGCCAGCAGCCCCGGGAGTAACTACGAGCAGTACTTC.

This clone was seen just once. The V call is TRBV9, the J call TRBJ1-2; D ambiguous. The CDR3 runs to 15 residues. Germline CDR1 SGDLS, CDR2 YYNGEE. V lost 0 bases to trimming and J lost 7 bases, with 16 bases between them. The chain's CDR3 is CASSVGGGDFFGYTF. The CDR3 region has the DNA TGTGCCAGCAGCGTAGGCGGCGGAGACTTTTTTGGCTACACCTTC.

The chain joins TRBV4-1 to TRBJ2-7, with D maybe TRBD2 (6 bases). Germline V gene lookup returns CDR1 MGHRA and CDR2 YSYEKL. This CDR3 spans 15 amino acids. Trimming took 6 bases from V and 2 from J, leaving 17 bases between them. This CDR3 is CASRDWAGSTYEQYF. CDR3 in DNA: TGCGCCAGCAGGGATTGGGCGGGGAGCACCTACGAGCAGTACTTC.

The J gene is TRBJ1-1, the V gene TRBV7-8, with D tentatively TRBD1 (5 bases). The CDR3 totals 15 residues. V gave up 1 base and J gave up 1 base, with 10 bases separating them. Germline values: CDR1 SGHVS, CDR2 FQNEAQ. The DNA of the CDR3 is TGTGCCAGCAGCTTAGACGGGGGGTGGAACACTGAAGCTTTCTTT. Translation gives CASSLDGGWNTEAFF.

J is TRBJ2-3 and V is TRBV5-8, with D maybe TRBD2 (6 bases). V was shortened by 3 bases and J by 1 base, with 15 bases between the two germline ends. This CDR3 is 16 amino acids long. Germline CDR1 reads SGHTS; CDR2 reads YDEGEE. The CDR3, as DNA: TGTGCCAGCAGCTGGAGGAGGGACCCTCGCACAGATACGCAGTATTTT. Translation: CASSWRRDPRTDTQYF.

CDR3 sequence: CSVERDYQETQYF. The CDR3 DNA sequence: TGCAGCGTTGAAAGGGACTATCAAGAGACCCAGTACTTC. V gene TRBV29-1 combines with J gene TRBJ2-5, with 7 positions matching TRBD2. Germline loops: CDR1 SQVTM, CDR2 ANQGSEA. V lost 2 bases, J lost 2 bases, and 2 bases stayed unmatched. CDR3 length: 13 residues.

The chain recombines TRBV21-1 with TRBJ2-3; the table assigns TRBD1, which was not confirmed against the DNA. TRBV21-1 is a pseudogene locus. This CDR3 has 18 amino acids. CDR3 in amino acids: CASRAGTARRLVTDTQYF. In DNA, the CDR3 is TGTGCCAGCAGAGCCGGGACAGCTAGAAGATTGGTCACAGATACGCAGTATTTT.

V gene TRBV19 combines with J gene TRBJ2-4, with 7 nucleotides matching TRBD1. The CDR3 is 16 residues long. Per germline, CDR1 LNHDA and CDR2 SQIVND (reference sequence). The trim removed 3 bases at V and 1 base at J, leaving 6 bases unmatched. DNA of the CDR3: TGTGCCAGTAGTATTGGGACAGTCGCGGCCAAAAACATTCAGTACTTC. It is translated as CASSIGTVAAKNIQYF. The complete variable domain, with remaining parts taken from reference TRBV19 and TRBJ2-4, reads DGGITQSPKYLFRKEGQNVTLSCEQNLNHDAMYWYRQDPGQGLRLIYYSQIVNDFQKGDIAEGYSVSREKKESFPLTVTSAQKNPTAFYLCASSIGTVAAKNIQYFGAGTRLSVL.

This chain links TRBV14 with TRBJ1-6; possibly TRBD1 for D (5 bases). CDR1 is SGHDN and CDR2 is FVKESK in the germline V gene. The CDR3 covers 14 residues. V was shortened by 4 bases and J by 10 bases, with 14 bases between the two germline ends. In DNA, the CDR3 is TGTGCCAGCAGCCGAAACAGGATGGGGTCACCCCTCCACTTT. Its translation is CASSRNRMGSPLHF.

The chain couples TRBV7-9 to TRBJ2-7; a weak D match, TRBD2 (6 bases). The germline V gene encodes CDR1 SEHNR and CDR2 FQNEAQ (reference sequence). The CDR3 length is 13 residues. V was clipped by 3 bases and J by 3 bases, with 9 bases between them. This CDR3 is CASSFGGHYEQYF. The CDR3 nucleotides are TGTGCCAGCAGCTTCGGGGGTCACTACGAGCAGTACTTC.

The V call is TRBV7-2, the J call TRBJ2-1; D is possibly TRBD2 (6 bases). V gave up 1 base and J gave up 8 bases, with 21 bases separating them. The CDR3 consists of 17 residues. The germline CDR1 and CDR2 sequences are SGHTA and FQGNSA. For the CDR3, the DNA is TGTGCCAGCAGCTTAGGGGCCCTACGGGAGCTGTTAGATGAGCAGTTCTTC. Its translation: CASSLGALRELLDEQFF.

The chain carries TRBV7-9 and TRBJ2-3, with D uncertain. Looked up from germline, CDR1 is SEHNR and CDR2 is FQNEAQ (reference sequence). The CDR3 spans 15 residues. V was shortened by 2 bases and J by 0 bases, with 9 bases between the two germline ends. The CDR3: CASSLLSVSTDTQYF. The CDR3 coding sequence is TGTGCCAGCAGCTTATTGAGTGTGAGCACAGATACGCAGTATTTT.

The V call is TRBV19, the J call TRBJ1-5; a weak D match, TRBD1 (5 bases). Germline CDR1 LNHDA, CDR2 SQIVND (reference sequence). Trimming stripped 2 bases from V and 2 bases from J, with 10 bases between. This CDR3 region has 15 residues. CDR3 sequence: CASSINGHRNQPQHF. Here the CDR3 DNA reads TGTGCCAGTAGTATAAACGGACACCGCAATCAGCCCCAGCATTTT.

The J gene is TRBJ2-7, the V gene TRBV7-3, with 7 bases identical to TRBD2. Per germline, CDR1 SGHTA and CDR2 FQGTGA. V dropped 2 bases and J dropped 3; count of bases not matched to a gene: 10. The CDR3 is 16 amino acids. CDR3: CASSLRGGGINYEQYF. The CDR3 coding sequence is TGTGCCAGCAGCTTACGCGGCGGGGGAATTAACTACGAGCAGTACTTC.

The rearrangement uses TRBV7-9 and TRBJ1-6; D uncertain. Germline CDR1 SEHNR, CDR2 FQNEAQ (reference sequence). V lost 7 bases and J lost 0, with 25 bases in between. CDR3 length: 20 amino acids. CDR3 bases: TGTGCCAGCACTGGAATTCAATCAAAAGGACTGAGCTCCTATAATTCACCCCTCCACTTT. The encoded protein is CASTGIQSKGLSSYNSPLHF.

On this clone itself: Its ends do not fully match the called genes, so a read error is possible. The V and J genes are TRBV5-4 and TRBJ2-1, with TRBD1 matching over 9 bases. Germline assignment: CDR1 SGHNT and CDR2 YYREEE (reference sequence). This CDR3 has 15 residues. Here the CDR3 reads CASSLDRGALNEQFF. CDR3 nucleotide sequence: TGTGCCAGCAGTTTGGACAGGGGAGCCTTGAATGAGCAGTTCTTC.

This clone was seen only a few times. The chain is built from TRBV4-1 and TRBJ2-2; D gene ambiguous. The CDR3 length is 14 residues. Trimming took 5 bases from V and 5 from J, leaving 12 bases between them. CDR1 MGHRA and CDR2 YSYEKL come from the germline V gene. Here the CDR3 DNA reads TGCGCCAGCAGCATTGGCGCGAGGACCGGGGAGCTGTTTTTT. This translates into CASSIGARTGELFF.

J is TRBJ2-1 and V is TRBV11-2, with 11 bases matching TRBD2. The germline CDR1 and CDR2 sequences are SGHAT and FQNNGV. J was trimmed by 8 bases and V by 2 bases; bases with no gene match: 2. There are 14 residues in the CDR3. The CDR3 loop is CASSLSGLADEQFF. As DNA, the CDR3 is TGTGCCAGCAGCTTATCGGGACTAGCGGATGAGCAGTTCTTC. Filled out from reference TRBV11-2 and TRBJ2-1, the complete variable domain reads EAGVAQSPRYKIIEKRQSVAFWCNPISGHATLYWYQQILGQGPKLLIQFQNNGVVDDSQLPKDRFSAERLKGVDSTLKIQPAKLEDSAVYLCASSLSGLADEQFFGPGTRLTVL.

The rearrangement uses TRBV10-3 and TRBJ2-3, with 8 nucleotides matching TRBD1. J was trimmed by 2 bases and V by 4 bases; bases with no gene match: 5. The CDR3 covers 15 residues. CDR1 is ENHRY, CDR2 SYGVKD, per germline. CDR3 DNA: TGTGCCATCAGTGCCCAGGGGGCAATCACAGATACGCAGTATTTT. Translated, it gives CAISAQGAITDTQYF.

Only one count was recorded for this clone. CDR3 amino acids: CASSVQGAYAPLHF. DNA of the CDR3: TGTGCCAGCAGCGTACAGGGGGCTTATGCACCCCTCCACTTT. The rearrangement joins TRBV5-4 to TRBJ1-6, with 9 bases identical to TRBD1. Germline CDR1 reads SGHNT; CDR2 reads YYREEE (reference sequence). The CDR3 totals 14 residues. Germline trimming cut 4 bases from V and 11 bases from J; bases unmatched to any gene: 7.

The CDR3 is CASSFGTGVPGELFF. CDR3 nucleotide sequence: TGTGCCAGCAGTTTTGGGACAGGGGTCCCCGGGGAGCTGTTTTTT. This chain links TRBV27 with TRBJ2-2; 10 bases are a match to TRBD1. Germline lookup yields CDR1 MNHEY and CDR2 SMNVEV (reference sequence). CDR3 length: 15 residues. J was trimmed by 6 bases and V by 3 bases; bases with no gene match: 4.

The CDR3 sequence is CASSLGTGNTEAFF. The CDR3 DNA follows: TGTGCCAGCAGCCTGGGGACAGGGAACACTGAAGCTTTCTTT. The chain has TRBV7-3 and TRBJ1-1; 8 positions match TRBD1. The CDR3 contains 14 residues. Germline CDR1 is SGHTA and CDR2 is FQGTGA. V lost 5 bases and J lost 1; bases outside the gene matches: 3.

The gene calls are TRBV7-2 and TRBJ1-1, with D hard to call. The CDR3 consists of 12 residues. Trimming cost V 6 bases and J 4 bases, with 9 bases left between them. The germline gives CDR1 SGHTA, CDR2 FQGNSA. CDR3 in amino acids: CASSRLFTEAFF. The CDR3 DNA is TGTGCCAGCAGTAGACTGTTCACTGAAGCTTTCTTT.

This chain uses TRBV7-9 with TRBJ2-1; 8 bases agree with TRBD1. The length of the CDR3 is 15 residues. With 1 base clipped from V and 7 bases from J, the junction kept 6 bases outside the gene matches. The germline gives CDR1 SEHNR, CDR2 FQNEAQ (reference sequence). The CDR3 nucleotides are TGTGCCAGCAGCTTAGGCCAGGGGGCGGGTAATGAGCAGTTCTTC. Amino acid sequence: CASSLGQGAGNEQFF.

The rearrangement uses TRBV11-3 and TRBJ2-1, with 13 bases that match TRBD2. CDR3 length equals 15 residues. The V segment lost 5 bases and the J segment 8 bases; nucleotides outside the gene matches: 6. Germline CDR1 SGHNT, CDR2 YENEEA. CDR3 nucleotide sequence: TGTGCCAGCAGCCAACGACTAGCGGGGGGCGATGAGCAGTTCTTC. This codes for CASSQRLAGGDEQFF.

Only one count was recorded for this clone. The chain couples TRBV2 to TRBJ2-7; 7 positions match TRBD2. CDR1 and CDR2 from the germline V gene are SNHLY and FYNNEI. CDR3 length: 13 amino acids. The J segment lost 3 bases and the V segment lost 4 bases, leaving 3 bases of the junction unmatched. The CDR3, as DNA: TGTGCCAGCAGTGGGGAGGGTGGCTACGAGCAGTACTTC. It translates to CASSGEGGYEQYF.

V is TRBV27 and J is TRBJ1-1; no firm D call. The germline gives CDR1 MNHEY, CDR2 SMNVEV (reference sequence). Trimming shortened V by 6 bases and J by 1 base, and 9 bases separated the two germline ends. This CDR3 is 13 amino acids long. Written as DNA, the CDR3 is TGTGCCAGCAGAAGAATCAGGAACACTGAAGCTTTCTTT. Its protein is CASRRIRNTEAFF.